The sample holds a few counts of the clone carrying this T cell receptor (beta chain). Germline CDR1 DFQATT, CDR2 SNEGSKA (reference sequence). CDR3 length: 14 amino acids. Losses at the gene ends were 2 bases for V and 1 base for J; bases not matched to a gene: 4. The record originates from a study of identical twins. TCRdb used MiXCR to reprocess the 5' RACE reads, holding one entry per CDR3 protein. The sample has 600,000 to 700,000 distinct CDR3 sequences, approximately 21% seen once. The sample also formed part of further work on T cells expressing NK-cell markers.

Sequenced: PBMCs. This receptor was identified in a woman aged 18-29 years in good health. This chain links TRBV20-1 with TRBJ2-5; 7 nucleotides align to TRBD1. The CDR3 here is CSARPTGVQETQYF. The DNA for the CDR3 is TGCAGTGCTAGACCTACAGGGGTCCAAGAGACCCAGTACTTC.